These T cell receptor beta chains were read from a single sample in a study of T cell responses to AZD1222 COVID-19 vaccine. The repertoire was sequenced with immunoSEQ multiplex PCR; TCRdb's copy has only in-frame clones and lacks some. The sample yields 150,000 to 200,000 clones, approximately 92% seen once. The source material was peripheral blood, sampled 28 days after the second dose of the MenACWY control vaccine. The receptors were gathered from an adult who received the MenACWY meningococcal vaccine as a control. Each CDR3 is given without its conserved first and last residue. D genes are given only for firm matches.

D	J	V	CDR3
.	TRBJ1-2	TRBV4-1	ASSQATPRKYGYT
TRBD1	TRBJ2-1	TRBV5-1	ASSFGQGPPNEQF
.	TRBJ1-1	TRBV5-4	ASSLKGGTEAF
.	TRBJ1-1	TRBV28	ASSSPQGPNTEAF
.	TRBJ1-1	TRBV7-2	ASSLRPNAGTEAF
TRBD1	TRBJ2-7	TRBV28	ASSRTPGGYEQY
.	TRBJ2-3	TRBV15	ATSRERIGTDTQY
.	TRBJ2-2	TRBV4-3	ASSQGRLANTGELF
.	TRBJ2-5	TRBV5-8	ASSTSHLTRSKTQY
.	TRBJ1-4	TRBV7-2	ASSLAMTDEKLF
.	TRBJ2-3	TRBV3-1/TRBV3-2	ASSQMPDTQY